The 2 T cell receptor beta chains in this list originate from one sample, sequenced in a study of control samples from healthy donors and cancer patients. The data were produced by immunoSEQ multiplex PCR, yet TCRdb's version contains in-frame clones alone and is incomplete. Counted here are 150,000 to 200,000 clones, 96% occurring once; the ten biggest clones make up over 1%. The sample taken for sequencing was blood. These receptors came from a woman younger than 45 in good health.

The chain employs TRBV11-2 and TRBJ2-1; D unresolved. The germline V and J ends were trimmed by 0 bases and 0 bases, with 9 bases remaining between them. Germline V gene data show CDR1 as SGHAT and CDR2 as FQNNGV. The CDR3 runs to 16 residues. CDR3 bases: TGTGCCAGCAGCTTAGAACCGCTTTTCTCCTACAATGAGCAGTTCTTC. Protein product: CASSLEPLFSYNEQFF.

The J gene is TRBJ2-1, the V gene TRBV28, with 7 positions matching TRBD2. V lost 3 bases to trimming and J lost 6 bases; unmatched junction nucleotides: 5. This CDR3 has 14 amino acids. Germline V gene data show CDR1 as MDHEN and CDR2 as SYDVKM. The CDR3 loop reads CASSLGREPNEQFF. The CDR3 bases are TGTGCCAGCAGTTTGGGGCGGGAGCCCAATGAGCAGTTCTTC.